A single sample gave rise to the 27 T cell receptor beta chains below, sequenced in a study of early T cells in non-severe SARS-CoV-2 infection. One entry per CDR3 protein results from TCRdb running MiXCR on the 5' RACE reads. The table lists roughly 51,000 distinct CDR3 sequences, under 7.5% of them singletons, with around 2.8% in the top ten. Sample: whole blood, taken at baseline. The source is an adult who was a healthcare worker with PCR-confirmed SARS-CoV-2 infection or an uninfected control (not recorded which).

At least ten counts were recorded for this clonotype. The chain recombines TRBV20-1 with TRBJ2-3; 10 bases match TRBD2. The CDR3 contains 17 residues. J lost 4 bases, V lost 0 bases, and 10 bases had no gene match. CDR1 and CDR2 from the germline V gene are DFQATT and SNEGSKA (reference sequence). CDR3 DNA sequence: TGCAGTGCTAGAGATCGGTCTAGCGGGGGATTCGCAGATACGCAGTATTTT. This translates into CSARDRSSGGFADTQYF.

This clonotype was seen at least ten times. CDR3: CAWSVFKGLEANVLTF. CDR3 in DNA: TGTGCCTGGAGTGTATTTAAGGGACTGGAGGCCAACGTCCTGACTTTC. This chain joins TRBV30 and TRBJ2-6, with D perhaps matching TRBD2 (6 bases). This CDR3 has 16 amino acids. The V gene lost 0 bases and the J gene lost 6 bases, with 15 bases spanning the gap. CDR1 is GTSNPN and CDR2 is SVGIG in the germline V gene (reference sequence).

Note on this clonotype: A much larger clone lies one base from this, so it may be a read error. The rearrangement uses TRBV6-1 and TRBJ2-7, with 8 bases that match TRBD1. Germline CDR1 is MNHNS and CDR2 is SASEGT. Germline trimming cut 6 bases from V and 3 bases from J; bases unmatched to any gene: 10. The CDR3 runs to 15 residues. CDR3 nucleotide sequence: TGTGCCAGCAGCAGCCAGGACAGGGCGGGCTACGAGCAGTACTTC. It is translated as CASSSQDRAGYEQYF.

This clonotype has a count of ten or more. This chain uses TRBV27 with TRBJ1-5, with a weak D call TRBD1 (5 bases). The ends were cut back, 5 bases at V and 4 bases at J, with 15 bases in the middle. This CDR3 comprises 15 residues. Germline-derived CDR1 and CDR2 are MNHEY and SMNVEV (reference sequence). The CDR3 region has the DNA TGTGCCAGCAGTCCACACAGGACGGGAAATCAGCCCCAGCATTTT. Residues: CASSPHRTGNQPQHF.

This clonotype was counted ten times or more. CDR3: CASSSRQGEAYEQYF. The CDR3 region has the DNA TGTGCCAGCAGTTCCCGACAGGGTGAAGCCTACGAGCAGTACTTC. The gene calls are TRBV12-3 or TRBV12-4 and TRBJ2-7, with 7 positions matching TRBD1. The CDR3 contains 15 residues. The trim removed 4 bases at V and 2 bases at J, leaving 8 bases unmatched.

This clonotype was recorded many times. The gene calls are TRBV4-3 and TRBJ1-5; the match to TRBD1 covers 9 bases. Germline V gene lookup returns CDR1 LGHNA and CDR2 YSLEER. CDR3 length equals 20 residues. The junction had 12 bases not matched to a gene; V was cut back by 0 bases and J by 0 bases. This chain's CDR3 is CASSQDSAMRTGVSNQPQHF. CDR3 bases: TGCGCCAGCAGCCAAGATAGTGCGATGAGGACAGGGGTTAGCAATCAGCCCCAGCATTTT.

The chain joins TRBV27 to TRBJ1-3; tentatively, D is TRBD1 (6 bases). The CDR3 spans 15 residues. V was shortened by 6 bases and J by 0 bases, with 12 bases between the two germline ends. Germline assignment: CDR1 MNHEY and CDR2 SMNVEV (reference sequence). CDR3 loop: CASSRTGISGNTIYF. CDR3 in DNA: TGTGCCAGCAGCCGAACAGGGATCTCTGGAAACACCATATATTTT.

The rearrangement joins TRBV29-1 to TRBJ2-7, with D possibly TRBD2 on 5 matching bases. The CDR3 covers 15 residues. Germline CDR1 SQVTM, CDR2 ANQGSEA. The V and J ends lost 3 bases and 3 bases respectively, with 18 bases between them. The DNA of the CDR3 is TGCAGCGTTGAGGACTCAACAGCCCGGGGCTACGAGCAGTACTTC. Protein: CSVEDSTARGYEQYF.

The CDR3 is CASSRGSYEQYF. In DNA, the CDR3 is TGTGCCAGCAGCCGTGGGTCCTACGAGCAGTACTTC. The genes are TRBV12-3 or TRBV12-4 and TRBJ2-7; D is uncertain. The CDR3 length is 12 residues. Trimming removed 6 bases from V and 1 base from J, with 7 bases in between.

This clonotype was observed many times. The chain carries TRBV6-2 or TRBV6-3 and TRBJ2-1; D not certain. The germline CDR1 and CDR2 sequences are MNHEY and SVGEGT. V was pared by 5 bases and J by 8 bases, with 7 bases between. This CDR3 has 11 residues. CDR3 sequence reads: CASSLIHEQFF. The CDR3 DNA sequence: TGTGCCAGCAGTCTTATCCATGAGCAGTTCTTC.

This clonotype has more than one count but fewer than ten. The chain employs TRBV6-5 and TRBJ2-7; D is possibly TRBD1 (5 bases). This CDR3 has 14 amino acids. Germline V gene sequence: CDR1 MNHEY, CDR2 SVGAGI. Trimming took 2 bases from V and 2 from J, leaving 10 bases between them. The CDR3: CASSYAQGTYEQYF. The CDR3 coding sequence is TGTGCCAGCAGTTACGCCCAGGGAACCTACGAGCAGTACTTC.

The sample holds many counts of this clonotype. This rearrangement joins TRBV5-1 to TRBJ2-1, with D uncertain. V lost 2 bases and J lost 1, with 10 bases in between. This CDR3 has 15 residues. The germline V gene encodes CDR1 SGHRS and CDR2 YFSETQ. As DNA, the CDR3 is TGCGCCAGCAGCTTAGATGGCTTATCCTACAATGAGCAGTTCTTC. Translated, it gives CASSLDGLSYNEQFF.

This clonotype has ten or more counts. The rearrangement uses TRBV6-1 and TRBJ1-1; the match to TRBD1 covers 9 bases. Trimming took 5 bases from V and 4 from J; bases not matched to a gene: 8. CDR3 length equals 15 residues. CDR1 and CDR2 (germline): MNHNS, SASEGT. This CDR3 is CASSRGWTGATEAFF. Here the CDR3 DNA reads TGTGCCAGCAGTAGGGGATGGACAGGGGCCACTGAAGCTTTCTTT.

This clonotype was seen repeatedly, ten times or more. CDR3 DNA sequence: TGTGCCAGCAGCTCGCAGGCGCTAGACAATCAGCCCCAGCATTTT. It translates to CASSSQALDNQPQHF. J is TRBJ1-5 and V is TRBV7-2; no clear D. The CDR3 runs 15 residues. Germline V lookup: CDR1 SGHTA, CDR2 FQGNSA. V was pared by 4 bases and J by 3 bases, with 13 bases between.

At least ten counts were recorded for this clonotype. The J gene is TRBJ2-7, the V gene TRBV7-9, with 7 bases fitting TRBD1. The CDR3 is 12 amino acids. With 5 bases clipped from V and 4 bases from J, the junction kept 2 bases outside the gene matches. The germline V gene encodes CDR1 SEHNR and CDR2 FQNEAQ (reference sequence). Written as DNA, the CDR3 is TGTGCCAGCAGCCGACAGGGTTACGAGCAGTACTTC. Translation: CASSRQGYEQYF.

There are a few counts of this clonotype. The chain carries TRBV12-3 or TRBV12-4 and TRBJ2-4; a possible D gene is TRBD2 (6 bases). V was clipped by 5 bases and J by 3 bases, with 14 bases between them. The CDR3 runs to 15 residues. The CDR3 loop is CASSPQGGDKNIQYF. CDR3 DNA: TGTGCCAGCAGTCCCCAGGGCGGGGACAAAAACATTCAGTACTTC.

This clonotype has ten or more counts. The chain recombines TRBV12-3 or TRBV12-4 with TRBJ2-3; possible D gene TRBD2, 6 bases. V lost 3 bases and J lost 1, with 11 bases in between. This CDR3 comprises 15 residues. The CDR3 sequence: CASSFGGDGTDTQYF. The CDR3 DNA reads TGTGCCAGCAGTTTCGGGGGAGATGGCACAGATACGCAGTATTTT.

The gene calls are TRBV28 and TRBJ2-1; 9 bases align to TRBD2. CDR1 and CDR2 (germline): MDHEN, SYDVKM. This CDR3 region has 16 residues. V dropped 7 bases and J dropped 5; count of bases not matched to a gene: 12. DNA for the CDR3: TGTGCCAGCACCCTGGAGGGACTAGCTTGGCACAATGAGCAGTTCTTC. Its translation: CASTLEGLAWHNEQFF.

This clonotype occurred many times. The CDR3: CASSLALQGGSSYNEQFF. Here the CDR3 DNA reads TGTGCCAGCAGCTTAGCGTTACAGGGCGGGAGCTCCTACAATGAGCAGTTCTTC. This chain joins TRBV7-6 and TRBJ2-1; D is possibly TRBD2 (7 bases). Per the germline V gene, CDR1 is SGHVS and CDR2 is FNYEAQ. The CDR3 covers 18 residues. Trimming removed 0 bases at V and 0 bases at J, with 15 bases between.

This clonotype was detected only a few times. The rearrangement links TRBV7-9 to TRBJ2-1, with 10 bases fitting TRBD2. Germline CDR1 is SEHNR and CDR2 is FQNEAQ (reference sequence). V was clipped by 4 bases and J by 8 bases; unmatched bases: 11. CDR3 length equals 16 residues. The CDR3 protein is CASSSHQRGGPDEQFF. The CDR3 nucleotides are TGTGCCAGCAGCTCCCACCAGCGGGGGGGCCCGGATGAGCAGTTCTTC.

This clonotype was recorded many times. V gene TRBV29-1 combines with J gene TRBJ2-2; D is unclear. In germline, CDR1 is SQVTM, CDR2 ANQGSEA. Trimming left V 4 bases short and J 0 bases short, with 9 bases between. The CDR3 extends over 14 amino acids. The CDR3 loop is CSVGAAANTGELFF. CDR3 nucleotides: TGCAGCGTTGGGGCAGCTGCGAACACCGGGGAGCTGTTTTTT.

The V and J genes are TRBV12-2 and TRBJ2-7; the table gives TRBD2 as D, unverified against the DNA. TRBV12-2 is annotated as a pseudogene. This CDR3 has 19 residues. CDR3 DNA: TGTGCAAGTCGCCCAGCGGGAGGCAGGGGAACCTGGTGTGGCTACGAGCAGTACTTC. It specifies CASRPAGGRGTWCGYEQYF.

This clonotype has a handful of counts. The chain joins TRBV4-3 to TRBJ2-1; unclear D gene. The CDR3 loop spans 18 amino acids. V was pared by 3 bases and J by 8 bases, with 26 bases between. The germline V gene encodes CDR1 LGHNA and CDR2 YSLEER. Here the CDR3 reads CASSQAPLRIRAVHEQFF. In DNA form, the CDR3 reads TGCGCCAGCAGCCAGGCCCCCCTACGCATCCGGGCCGTCCATGAGCAGTTCTTC.

The V call is TRBV18, the J call TRBJ1-6; 7 bases match TRBD1. Germline V gene sequence: CDR1 KGHSH, CDR2 LQKENI. CDR3 length: 14 amino acids. V was clipped by 4 bases and J by 6 bases; unmatched bases: 3. The chain's CDR3 is CASSRDRVNSPLHF. CDR3 coding DNA: TGTGCCAGCTCACGTGACAGGGTTAATTCACCCCTCCACTTT.

This rearrangement joins TRBV7-8 to TRBJ1-3, with 7 bases that match TRBD1. Germline V gene sequence: CDR1 SGHVS, CDR2 FQNEAQ. Trimming cost V 5 bases and J 0 bases; bases outside gene matches: 4. The CDR3 has 15 residues. CDR3: CASSRGQLSGNTIYF. CDR3 in DNA: TGTGCCAGCAGCCGGGGACAGCTCTCTGGAAACACCATATATTTT.

This clonotype was seen ten or more times. The rearrangement joins TRBV7-9 to TRBJ2-7; D might be TRBD2 (6 bases). The germline gives CDR1 SEHNR, CDR2 FQNEAQ (reference sequence). V lost 7 bases to trimming and J lost 6 bases, with 13 bases between them. The CDR3 is made up of 12 amino acids. The CDR3 protein is CASTVGGGEQYF. The DNA of the CDR3 is TGTGCCAGCACCGTCGGGGGAGGCGAGCAGTACTTC.

Only a few counts were recorded for this clonotype. V is TRBV7-2 and J is TRBJ2-1; D may match TRBD1 or TRBD2 (5 bases each). Germline V gene data show CDR1 as SGHTA and CDR2 as FQGNSA. V was clipped by 6 bases and J by 8 bases, with 14 bases between them. This CDR3 has 13 amino acids. CDR3 protein: CASRPGTVDEQFF. DNA for the CDR3: TGTGCCAGCAGACCCGGGACGGTGGATGAGCAGTTCTTC.